The clone carrying this T cell receptor beta chain showed up just a few times. The target antigen is unknown. In TCRdb, the 5' RACE reads were re-called with MiXCR into one record per CDR3 protein. This sample has a few hundred thousand distinct CDR3 sequences; 15% to 20% occur once, and the top ten carry approximately 15%. This entry is derived from a study of T cells after yellow fever vaccination. Overall study findings and caveats: Detected again after the booster were most primary-vaccination clones, at nearly 97% CD4 and about 90% CD8.

This clonotype was sampled from a man aged 30 to 39 who received the YFV17D yellow fever vaccine. The sample in question was PBMCs, obtained 15 days after the yellow fever booster vaccination.

As DNA, the CDR3 is TGTGCCAGCAGTTACGTAGGGGGGAACACTGAAGCTTTCTTT. It is translated as CASSYVGGNTEAFF. The chain links TRBV6-5 to TRBJ1-1; D perhaps matches TRBD1 (6 bases). Germline V gene lookup returns CDR1 MNHEY and CDR2 SVGAGI. This CDR3 region has 14 residues. The V end lost 2 bases, the J end lost 1 base, and 8 bases lay between the germline ends.